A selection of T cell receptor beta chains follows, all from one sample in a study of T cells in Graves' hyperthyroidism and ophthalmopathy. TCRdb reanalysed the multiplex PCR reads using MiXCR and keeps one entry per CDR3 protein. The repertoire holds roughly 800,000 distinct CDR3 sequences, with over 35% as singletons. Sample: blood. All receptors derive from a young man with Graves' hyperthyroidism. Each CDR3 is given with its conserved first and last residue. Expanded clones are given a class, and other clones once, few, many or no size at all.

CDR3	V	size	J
CASSVAGVYSYEQYF	TRBV7-2	few	TRBJ2-7
CASTVVPAPGGEQYF	TRBV7-9	few	TRBJ2-7
CASSELAGPVQETQYF	TRBV5-8	.	TRBJ2-5
CASSRGGGGGDYSNQPQHF	TRBV7-9	.	TRBJ1-5
CASSQFLGHSYEQYF	TRBV4-2	.	TRBJ2-7
CASSGQGRMRYTF	TRBV2	.	TRBJ1-2
CSVERGGEDYGYTF	TRBV29-1	many	TRBJ1-2
CASSSPGTANQPQHF	TRBV12-3/TRBV12-4	few	TRBJ1-5
CATSRGPDTEAFF	TRBV15	.	TRBJ1-1
CASTRQGSYEQYF	TRBV5-1	many	TRBJ2-7
CASSGEGLVKETGELFF	TRBV10-2	.	TRBJ2-2
CSVDRGRASEAFF	TRBV20-1	.	TRBJ1-1
CAGGAFSYEQYF	TRBV2	many	TRBJ2-7
CASSQDGQGPLADPYEQYF	TRBV14	few	TRBJ2-7
CASSWDTNQPQHF	TRBV7-2	many	TRBJ1-5
CASSQDRVTGELFF	TRBV4-3	once	TRBJ2-2
CAQGTRDQAFF	TRBV2	many	TRBJ1-1
CASSLRGEGDGQYF	TRBV7-3	.	TRBJ2-7
CASSQDVGEETQYF	TRBV4-3	few	TRBJ2-5
CSVEEGNGYTIYF	TRBV29-1	.	TRBJ1-3
CASSSPGVGGRNPRDTEAFF	TRBV7-9	few	TRBJ1-1
CASRPPSGAPGELFF	TRBV7-4	once	TRBJ2-2
CASSWWGIPNQPQHF	TRBV7-2	few	TRBJ1-5
CASSTDRGHNSPLHF	TRBV5-1	.	TRBJ1-6
CSAHWEGEETQYF	TRBV20-1	.	TRBJ2-5
CASSQYGGGSAEAFF	TRBV4-1	few	TRBJ1-1
CASKRTAQETQYF	TRBV12-3/TRBV12-4	.	TRBJ2-5
CASSPEGSSNSPLHF	TRBV5-1	few	TRBJ1-6
CASSLLGDRDGYGYTF	TRBV7-9	.	TRBJ1-2
CASSEALKASLEKLFF	TRBV12-3/TRBV12-4	.	TRBJ1-4
CSASVSGEQYF	TRBV20-1	few	TRBJ2-7
CSARVGGPGQPQHF	TRBV20-1	.	TRBJ1-5
CASSQAVWRYEQYF	TRBV3-1	few	TRBJ2-7
CAISPQGTAYTF	TRBV10-3	once	TRBJ1-2
CSAGGEAFF	TRBV20-1	many	TRBJ1-1
CASSLAGRQNTEAFF	TRBV7-9	many	TRBJ1-1
CASSRGESNTEAFF	TRBV4-2	.	TRBJ1-1
CASSTDWKTQYF	TRBV7-2	many	TRBJ2-5
CATSPGGVNQPQHF	TRBV25-1	many	TRBJ1-5
CASSQEPGGRQPQHF	TRBV4-1	many	TRBJ1-5
CASSLESDNTEAFF	TRBV7-8	many	TRBJ1-1
CASAPPDRSNQPQHF	TRBV19	many	TRBJ1-5
CASSVEGESEAFF	TRBV9	many	TRBJ1-1
CASSPRGTITGELFF	TRBV7-9	.	TRBJ2-2
CASSQVGRTTYEQYF	TRBV4-1	.	TRBJ2-7
CASSLGTSFSYEQYF	TRBV7-9	many	TRBJ2-7